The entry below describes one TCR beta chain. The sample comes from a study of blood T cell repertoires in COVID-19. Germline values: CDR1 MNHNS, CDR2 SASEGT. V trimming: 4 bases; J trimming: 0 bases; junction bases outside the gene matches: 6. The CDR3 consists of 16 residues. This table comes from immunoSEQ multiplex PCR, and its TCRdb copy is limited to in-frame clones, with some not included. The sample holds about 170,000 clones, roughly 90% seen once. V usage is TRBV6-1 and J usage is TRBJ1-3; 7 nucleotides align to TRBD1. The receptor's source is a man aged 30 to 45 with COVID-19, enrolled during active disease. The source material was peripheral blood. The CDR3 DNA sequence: TGTGCCAGCAGTGGGAACAGGGGAAGCTCTGGAAACACCATATATTTT. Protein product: CASSGNRGSSGNTIYF.